One T cell receptor (beta chain) is described in this entry. This record belongs to a study of OX40 agonist ivuxolimab in advanced cancers. At the level of the study: Patients undergoing dose escalation presented with hepatocellular carcinoma, melanoma, renal cell or head and neck cancer.

Assay: immunoSEQ multiplex PCR; the TCRdb copy retains only in-frame clones and omits some. The sample lists about 55,000 clones, about 80% occurring once. V was pared by 5 bases and J by 4 bases, with 14 bases between. The CDR3 sequence is 15 residues long. Germline lookup yields CDR1 SGHVS and CDR2 FQNEAQ. The source of this sequence is an adult with an advanced solid tumor such as melanoma, head and neck, liver or kidney cancer. This chain joins TRBV7-8 and TRBJ1-4; maybe TRBD1 (6 bases). The starting material was CD4+ or CD8+ T cells sorted from blood, obtained in a trial of the OX40 agonist ivuxolimab. CDR3 sequence: CASSPRGGFNEKLFF. CDR3 bases: TGTGCCAGCAGCCCCCGAGGGGGGTTTAATGAAAAACTGTTTTTT.